This is a list of T cell receptor beta chains from one sample in a study of blood T cell repertoires in COVID-19. Here immunoSEQ multiplex PCR was the method, and the copy in TCRdb shows in-frame clones only, minus some. Among approximately 290,000 clones listed, more than 80% were seen once. Specimen: PBMCs or T cells enriched from blood (not recorded which). The receptors stem from a young woman who had recovered from COVID-19. The CDR3 runs from the conserved cysteine through the conserved F or W. The D gene is left open where the match is weak. The size field is filled for only some rows; it gives once, few, many or a size class.

size	V	J	D	CDR3	DNA
-	TRBV4-3	TRBJ2-3	TRBD2	CASSQTSGRVDTQYF	TGCGCCAGCAGTCAGACTAGCGGGAGAGTAGATACGCAGTATTTT
-	TRBV7-2	TRBJ2-2	-	CASSLKNTGELFF	TGTGCCAGCAGCCTAAAGAACACCGGGGAGCTGTTTTTT
once	TRBV27	TRBJ2-3	TRBD1	CASSSWTGGKDTQYF	TGTGCCAGCAGTTCCTGGACAGGGGGCAAAGATACGCAGTATTTT
-	TRBV4-1	TRBJ1-4	-	CASSQAPTTNEKLFF	TGCGCCAGCAGCCAAGCCCCTACAACTAATGAAAAACTGTTTTTT
-	TRBV6-5	TRBJ2-5	-	CASRSSGVGETQYF	TGTGCCAGCAGATCATCGGGGGTGGGGGAGACCCAGTACTTC
-	TRBV7-6	TRBJ2-5	TRBD1	CASSLVQGAGVYLETQYF	TGTGCCAGCAGCTTAGTCCAGGGGGCTGGGGTTTATCTAGAGACCCAGTACTTC
-	TRBV6-1	TRBJ2-1	-	CASSEGGRYNEQFF	TGTGCCAGCAGTGAAGGTGGTCGGTACAATGAGCAGTTCTTC
-	TRBV28	TRBJ2-1	-	CASSLDGRSFGEQFF	TGTGCCAGCAGTTTAGACGGGAGATCCTTCGGTGAGCAGTTCTTC
few	TRBV28	TRBJ1-6	-	CASGGSYSPLHF	TGTGCCAGCGGGGGGTCGTATTCACCCCTCCACTTT
-	TRBV10-3	TRBJ2-7	TRBD2	CAISPLAGKYEQYF	TGTGCCATCAGCCCACTAGCGGGTAAATACGAGCAGTACTTC
once	TRBV21-1	TRBJ2-1	-	CASSKASLSGGPVFF	TGTGCCAGCAGCAAAGCTTCTTTATCGGGAGGGCCCGTTTTCTTC
-	TRBV5-1	TRBJ2-7	-	CASSTGAPYEQYF	TGCGCCAGCAGTACAGGAGCTCCCTACGAGCAGTACTTC
-	TRBV5-4	TRBJ2-7	TRBD2	CASLPSGASRYF	TGTGCCAGCTTGCCTAGCGGGGCCTCGAGGTACTTC
few	TRBV19	TRBJ2-1	-	CASRVAGPSSYNEQFF	TGTGCCAGTAGAGTGGCGGGGCCCAGCTCCTACAATGAGCAGTTCTTC
-	TRBV5-4	TRBJ1-2	-	CASSLAGDPHGYTF	TGTGCCAGCAGCTTGGCGGGGGATCCTCATGGCTACACCTTC
-	TRBV29-1	TRBJ2-1	TRBD2	CSVEGVLAGSLPYNEQFF	TGCAGCGTTGAAGGTGTACTAGCGGGAAGTTTACCCTACAATGAGCAGTTCTTC
-	TRBV6-5	TRBJ2-1	TRBD2	CASRDGLVYNEQFF	TGTGCCAGCAGAGATGGACTAGTATACAATGAGCAGTTCTTC
-	TRBV19	TRBJ2-1	TRBD2	CASSPGLAARDEQFF	TGTGCCAGTAGTCCGGGACTAGCAGCCCGCGATGAGCAGTTCTTC
-	TRBV24-1	TRBJ2-3	-	CATSDPSISTDTQYF	TGTGCCACCAGTGATCCCTCTATAAGCACAGATACGCAGTATTTT
-	TRBV10-3	TRBJ1-6	TRBD1	CAISAVDRALHF	TGTGCCATCAGTGCCGTGGACAGGGCCCTCCACTTT
-	TRBV7-2	TRBJ2-5	TRBD2	CASSLMSGRGETQYF	TGTGCCAGCAGCTTAATGAGCGGGAGGGGAGAGACCCAGTACTTC
-	TRBV7-6	TRBJ2-7	-	CASSDDIYEQYF	TGTGCCAGCAGCGACGACATCTACGAGCAGTACTTC
-	TRBV28	TRBJ2-5	TRBD1	CASSVGTEETQYF	TGTGCCAGCAGTGTCGGGACAGAAGAGACCCAGTACTTC
-	TRBV13	TRBJ1-4	TRBD1	CASSRDRFNEKLFF	TGTGCCAGCAGCCGGGACAGATTTAATGAAAAACTGTTTTTT
once	TRBV11-2	TRBJ1-1	-	CASSTRRNTEAFF	TGTGCCAGCAGCACAAGAAGGAACACTGAAGCTTTCTTT
once	TRBV6-5	TRBJ2-5	-	CASSFVGRGETQYF	TGTGCCAGCAGTTTCGTGGGCAGGGGAGAGACCCAGTACTTC
-	TRBV30	TRBJ2-1	TRBD2	CAWGGLAGYNEQFF	TGTGCCTGGGGAGGACTAGCGGGGTACAATGAGCAGTTCTTC
-	TRBV7-2	TRBJ2-7	TRBD2	CASSLQREALYEQYF	TGTGCCAGCAGCTTACAGCGGGAGGCTCTCTACGAGCAGTACTTC
once	TRBV5-4	TRBJ1-4	TRBD1	CASSITPIRQGAGEKLFF	TGTGCCAGCAGCATTACCCCAATTCGACAGGGGGCGGGTGAAAAACTGTTTTTT
-	TRBV6-5	TRBJ2-1	TRBD1	CASRRGTGGFDEQFF	TGTGCCAGCAGGAGGGGTACAGGGGGCTTCGATGAGCAGTTCTTC
-	TRBV7-8	TRBJ2-7	TRBD2	CASSPGRLAGGREQYF	TGTGCCAGCAGCCCTGGCAGACTAGCGGGAGGTCGCGAGCAGTACTTC
once	TRBV7-8	TRBJ2-5	-	CASSLSSGVGGETQYF	TGTGCCAGCAGCTTAAGTAGCGGAGTGGGGGGAGAGACCCAGTACTTC
-	TRBV15	TRBJ2-3	-	CATSRDRGADTQYF	TGTGCCACCAGCAGAGATCGGGGTGCGGATACGCAGTATTTT
-	TRBV10-3	TRBJ2-3	TRBD1	CAISERGGRGSTDTQYF	TGTGCCATCAGTGAGCGAGGGGGCAGGGGTAGCACAGATACGCAGTATTTT
-	TRBV11-3	TRBJ2-7	-	CASSRTTYLEQYF	TGTGCCAGCAGCCGGACTACCTATCTCGAGCAGTACTTC
-	TRBV4-1	TRBJ1-1	-	CASSQEYPGINTEAFF	TGCGCCAGCAGCCAAGAATACCCAGGGATCAACACTGAAGCTTTCTTT
-	TRBV10-3	TRBJ2-1	TRBD2	CAIRAGAAGEQFF	TGTGCCATCAGGGCGGGAGCGGCCGGAGAGCAGTTCTTC
-	TRBV25-1	TRBJ2-7	-	CASNNRDRNYEQYF	TGTGCCAGCAACAACCGCGACAGGAACTACGAGCAGTACTTC
-	TRBV28	TRBJ2-7	TRBD2	CASSLTSGLTYEQYF	TGTGCCAGCAGTTTAACTAGCGGTCTAACCTACGAGCAGTACTTC
-	TRBV7-2	TRBJ2-1	TRBD2	CASSLASPAGGEYNEQFF	TGTGCCAGCAGCTTAGCGTCCCCAGCGGGAGGGGAGTACAATGAGCAGTTCTTC
once	TRBV24-1	TRBJ2-7	-	CATSEGDAYEQYF	TGTGCCACCAGTGAGGGAGATGCCTACGAGCAGTACTTC
once	TRBV25-1	TRBJ2-7	TRBD1	CASSAGQGSEQYF	TGTGCCAGCAGTGCCGGACAGGGAAGCGAGCAGTACTTC
-	TRBV19	TRBJ2-4	-	CASSILGLSAKNIQYF	TGTGCCAGTAGTATTTTGGGCTTATCAGCCAAAAACATTCAGTACTTC
-	TRBV4-2	TRBJ1-4	TRBD1	CASSQGQGNRREKLFF	TGTGCCAGCAGCCAGGGACAGGGGAACCGAAGAGAAAAACTGTTTTTT
-	TRBV19	TRBJ2-7	TRBD1	CASSRDSYSYEQYF	TGTGCCAGTAGCCGGGACAGCTATTCCTACGAGCAGTACTTC
-	TRBV28	TRBJ2-5	-	CASSLIERPETQYF	TGTGCCAGCAGTTTAATAGAGCGGCCAGAGACCCAGTACTTC
-	TRBV5-4	TRBJ2-5	TRBD2	CASSLTGLAESFQETQYF	TGTGCCAGCAGCTTAACGGGACTAGCCGAGAGCTTCCAAGAGACCCAGTACTTC
-	TRBV7-2	TRBJ2-3	TRBD2	CASSSSGGEGYTQYF	TGTGCCAGCAGCTCTAGCGGGGGGGAAGGGTATACGCAGTATTTT
-	TRBV27	TRBJ1-5	-	CASSLTWRNQPQHF	TGTGCCAGCAGTTTGACTTGGCGCAATCAGCCCCAGCATTTT
-	TRBV6-2/TRBV6-3	TRBJ2-1	TRBD2	CASSDGGLAGEQFF	TGTGCCAGCAGTGATGGTGGACTAGCGGGGGAGCAGTTCTTC
few	TRBV2	TRBJ1-5	-	CASNRDSNQPQHF	TGTGCCAGCAACAGGGATAGCAATCAGCCCCAGCATTTT
-	TRBV6-2/TRBV6-3	TRBJ2-2	TRBD2	CASSYSIDLAGRVFF	TGTGCCAGCAGTTACTCGATTGATCTGGCAGGGAGGGTGTTTTTT
-	TRBV19	TRBJ2-7	-	CASSIAGETGVYEQYF	TGTGCCAGTAGTATAGCGGGTGAAACAGGTGTCTACGAGCAGTACTTC
-	TRBV6-5	TRBJ1-5	-	CASGANTKPQHF	TGTGCCAGCGGGGCCAACACGAAGCCCCAGCATTTT
-	TRBV7-2	TRBJ2-3	TRBD2	CASSPGLAGNTDTQYF	TGTGCCAGCAGCCCCGGACTAGCGGGGAACACAGATACGCAGTATTTT
-	TRBV11-2	TRBJ2-4	TRBD2	CASSRTSLIQYF	TGTGCCAGCAGCCGGACTAGCCTTATTCAGTACTTC
-	TRBV9	TRBJ2-3	TRBD2	CASSVEAGGPADTQYF	TGTGCCAGCAGCGTAGAGGCGGGAGGGCCCGCAGATACGCAGTATTTT